This T cell receptor beta chain was sequenced in a study of beta chain features in type 1 diabetes. Concerning this clone itself: Antigen: not known.

In total, each donor contributed a single heparinised blood draw that averaged about 100 mL. Whole-study findings and limits: Possible PCR preference for shorter templates applied equally to patients and controls. All four CD4+ subsets from Type 1 diabetes patients carried moderately but significantly shorter TCRB CDR3s.

Reverse transcribing all isolated RNA meant expressed TCRB transcripts were sequenced. Regulatory, naive and central memory T cell samples averaged around 3.5 million reads. Using immunoSEQ multiplex PCR, the repertoire was profiled, and TCRdb retains in-frame clones only, with some absent. The repertoire holds about 370,000 clones, with 8% to 10% as singletons. The specimen sequenced was central memory CD4+ T cells from blood. The receptor was derived from a man younger than 45 with type 1 diabetes.

CDR3 in amino acids: CASSVVQADGYTF. The CDR3 DNA reads TGTGCCAGCAGCGTAGTCCAGGCTGATGGCTACACCTTC. This rearrangement joins TRBV9 to TRBJ1-2; D remains unclear. Germline-derived CDR1 and CDR2 are SGDLS and YYNGEE. This CDR3 has 13 residues. Between the trimmed V and J ends, which lost 0 bases and 6 bases, there was a span of 9 bases.